The 18 T cell receptor beta chains given below trace back to one sample, sequenced in a study of T cells in Graves' hyperthyroidism and ophthalmopathy. The source material, RNA transcripts, was used to amplify TCR beta CDR3 regions. The primer set for the first-round RT-PCR of the TCR CDR3 was HTBI. TCRdb ran MiXCR on the multiplex PCR reads and lists one entry per CDR3 protein. The sample gives more than 95,000 distinct CDR3 sequences, around 50% of which show up once; under 30% is in the top ten. The material sequenced was blood. The origin of the receptors is a man aged 35-49 years with Graves' hyperthyroidism.

With regard to this clonotype: One junction end does not reproduce the germline sequence, and a read error may be involved. The chain joins TRBV5-1 to TRBJ2-2; 11 positions agree with TRBD1. This CDR3 region has 15 residues. Germline CDR1 SGHRS, CDR2 YFSETQ. In DNA, the CDR3 is TGCGCCAGCACCGGACAGGGGGCAAGGACCAGGGAGCTATTTTTT. Translation: CASTGQGARTRELFF. The whole variable domain, remainder taken from reference TRBV5-1 and TRBJ2-2, is KAGVTQTPRYLIKTRGQQVTLSCSPISGHRSVSWYQQTPGQGLQFLFEYFSETQRNKGNFPGRFSGRQFSNSRSEMNVSTLELGDSALYLCASTGQGARTRELFFGEGSRLTVL.

This rearrangement joins TRBV20-1 to TRBJ2-7; D might be TRBD1 (6 bases). The CDR3 contains 14 residues. The V gene's germline CDR1 is DFQATT and CDR2 SNEGSKA (reference sequence). The V end lost 6 bases, the J end lost 1 base, and 16 bases lay between the germline ends. CDR3 nucleotide sequence: TGCAGTGCCAACAGGGACAAAAGGTCCTACGAGCAGTACTTC. This gives the protein CSANRDKRSYEQYF.

The V gene is TRBV2, the J gene TRBJ1-1, with TRBD1 identical over 10 bases. Germline values: CDR1 SNHLY, CDR2 FYNNEI. The CDR3 contains 14 residues. Germline trimming cut 7 bases from V and 5 bases from J; bases unmatched to any gene: 7. The CDR3 DNA reads TGTGCCAGCATCCCGGGACAGGGGTCGACTGAAGCTTTCTTT. It codes for CASIPGQGSTEAFF.

This clonotype has a single count. The rearrangement links TRBV10-3 to TRBJ2-7, with D tentatively TRBD2 (6 bases). Trimming pared 0 bases from V and 5 bases from J, leaving 14 bases between. There are 15 residues in the CDR3. Germline CDR1 ENHRY, CDR2 SYGVKD. The CDR3 DNA sequence: TGTGCCATCAGTGAGTCGGGGGAGCGCGGGAACGAGCAGTACTTC. Amino acids: CAISESGERGNEQYF.

With regard to this clonotype: A much larger clone differs by one base, so this may be a read error. This chain connects TRBV7-9 to TRBJ2-3; 7 positions match TRBD2. The CDR3 spans 16 residues. The germline CDR1 and CDR2 sequences are SEHNR and FQNEAQ (reference sequence). The CDR3, as DNA: TGTGCCAGCAGCCCTGGGGGGGGGTCAAGCACAGATACGCGGTATTTT. It is translated as CASSPGGGSSTDTRYF.

This clonotype was seen more than once but under ten times. V is TRBV15 and J is TRBJ1-2; 9 nucleotides line up with TRBD1. The germline CDR1 and CDR2 sequences are LNHNV and YYDKDF (reference sequence). The CDR3 sequence is 14 residues long. J lost 8 bases, V lost 3 bases, and 7 bases had no gene match. The chain's CDR3 is CATSRGTGFYGYTF. The CDR3 DNA reads as TGTGCCACCAGCAGGGGGACAGGGTTCTACGGCTACACCTTC.

This clonotype was picked up many times. This chain links TRBV10-2 with TRBJ2-3; TRBD2 agrees at 11 bases. The V segment lost 0 bases and the J segment 8 bases; nucleotides outside the gene matches: 7. The CDR3 is 16 amino acids. Germline V gene sequence: CDR1 WSHSY, CDR2 SAAADI. The CDR3 protein is CASSESASGGRGTQYF. The CDR3 nucleotides read TGCGCCAGCAGTGAGTCGGCTAGCGGGGGGAGGGGTACGCAGTATTTT.

Worth noting for this clonotype: A much larger clonotype is one base distant, so this may be a read error. This chain connects TRBV4-2 to TRBJ2-7; tentatively, D is TRBD1 (6 bases). Germline CDR1 LGHNA, CDR2 YNFKEQ. This CDR3 comprises 15 residues. Between the trimmed V and J ends, which lost 2 bases and 2 bases, there was a span of 13 bases. CDR3 amino acids: CASSQQDRLAYEQYF. CDR3 nucleotide sequence: TGTGCCAGCAGCCAACAAGACAGGCTCGCCTACGAGCAGTACTTC.

There are many counts of this clonotype. The chain has TRBV9 and TRBJ2-2, with 7 bases matching TRBD1. The J segment lost 2 bases and the V segment lost 4 bases, leaving 5 bases of the junction unmatched. This CDR3 spans 15 amino acids. Germline CDR1 SGDLS, CDR2 YYNGEE. CDR3 region: CASSLGTVNTGELFF. The CDR3 region has the DNA TGTGCCAGCAGCCTCGGGACAGTAAACACCGGGGAGCTGTTTTTT.

Many counts were recorded for this clonotype. The chain has TRBV6-5 and TRBJ2-1; D is unclear. The germline gives CDR1 MNHEY, CDR2 SVGAGI. The CDR3 has 14 amino acids. Trimming took 0 bases from V and 7 from J, leaving 10 bases between them. The CDR3 spells CASSYSTYGNEQFF. In DNA form, the CDR3 reads TGTGCCAGCAGTTACTCGACGTACGGGAATGAGCAGTTCTTC.

This clonotype occurred many times. The chain recombines TRBV5-8 with TRBJ2-1; 9 bases map to TRBD2. The CDR3 runs to 16 residues. Germline V gene lookup returns CDR1 SGHTS and CDR2 YDEGEE. Trimming took 1 base from V and 2 from J; bases not matched to a gene: 4. The CDR3, as DNA: TGTGCCAGCAGCTTGTTTCCTAGCGGGGCCTACAATGAGCAGTTCTTC. It encodes CASSLFPSGAYNEQFF. The whole variable domain, remainder taken from reference TRBV5-8 and TRBJ2-1, is EAGVTQSPTHLIKTRGQQATLRCSPISGHTSVYWYQQALGLGLQFLLWYDEGEERNRGNFPPRFSGRQFPNYSSELNVNALELEDSALYLCASSLFPSGAYNEQFFGPGTRLTVL.

At least ten counts were recorded for this clonotype. This chain joins TRBV6-2 or TRBV6-3 and TRBJ2-1; possibly TRBD1 or TRBD2 for D (5 bases each). The CDR3 runs 16 residues. CDR1 is MNHEY, CDR2 SVGEGT, per germline. The V gene lost 2 bases and the J gene lost 8 bases, with 19 bases spanning the gap. CDR3 bases: TGTGCCAGCAGTTACGGGGGTAGACCCCTCAGGTATGAGCAGTTCTTC. This encodes CASSYGGRPLRYEQFF.

The J gene is TRBJ2-3, the V gene TRBV11-2; D assignment may be TRBD1 or TRBD2 (6 bases each). Germline loops: CDR1 SGHAT, CDR2 FQNNGV. V lost 5 bases and J lost 2, with 8 bases in between. CDR3 length: 13 amino acids. The chain's CDR3 is CASSRGLTDTQYF. The CDR3 DNA is TGTGCCAGCAGCCGGGGGCTCACAGATACGCAGTATTTT.

This clonotype appeared a single time. The junction departs from germline at one end; a sequencing error may be responsible. CDR3 protein: CASTLSAELYTGELFF. The CDR3 DNA is TGTGCCAGCACCTTGTCGGCGGAGCTATACACCGGGGAGCTGTTTTTT. The chain carries TRBV5-4 and TRBJ2-2; the D is unclear. The CDR3 is 16 amino acids. Germline-derived CDR1 and CDR2 are SGHNT and YYREEE (reference sequence).

Ten or more counts support this clonotype. The chain couples TRBV19 to TRBJ1-1; D gene ambiguous. The CDR3 extends over 15 amino acids. CDR1 is LNHDA, CDR2 SQIVND, per germline (reference sequence). V lost 5 bases, J lost 1 base, and 14 bases lay in between. CDR3 residues: CASSGHRPPNTEAFF. CDR3 DNA sequence: TGTGCCAGTAGTGGTCATCGGCCCCCGAACACTGAAGCTTTCTTT.

This clonotype was picked up one time. As the CDR3 is not closed by the conserved phenylalanine or tryptophan, this likely results from a read error. The chain couples TRBV12-3 or TRBV12-4 to TRBJ1-1; D not resolved. Trimming pared 7 bases from V and 5 bases from J, leaving 17 bases between. This CDR3 comprises 14 residues. The CDR3 coding sequence is TGTGCCAGCACCCTGGAGGTTGGAACGACTGAAGCTTTCTTG. Encoded protein: CASTLEVGTTEAFL.

This clonotype has a handful of counts. This chain uses TRBV28 with TRBJ2-2, with 9 bases aligning to TRBD1. Germline CDR1 is MDHEN and CDR2 is SYDVKM. Losses at the gene ends were 5 bases for V and 5 bases for J; bases not matched to a gene: 6. This CDR3 contains 15 residues. The CDR3 spells CASSLTTGGTGELFF. The CDR3 coding sequence is TGTGCCAGCAGTCTCACGACAGGGGGGACCGGGGAGCTGTTTTTT.

The V gene is TRBV15, the J gene TRBJ2-6; D remains unclear. Germline V CDR1 and CDR2: LNHNV, YYDKDF (reference sequence). The CDR3 totals 15 residues. The V end lost 0 bases, the J end lost 1 base, and 4 bases lay between the germline ends. In DNA, the CDR3 is TGTGCCACCAGCAGAGAGAATTCTGGGGCCAACGTCCTGACTTTC. This codes for CATSRENSGANVLTF.